This TCR beta chain is drawn from a study of T cells in localized non-small cell lung cancer. The CDR3 is made up of 14 amino acids. V lost 0 bases to trimming and J lost 5 bases, with 11 bases between them. Germline assignment: CDR1 SGHRS and CDR2 YFSETQ. The method was immunoSEQ multiplex PCR; TCRdb's version includes in-frame clones alone and lacks a portion of them. The table lists some 35,000 clones, just over 90% of them singletons. This clonotype was obtained from a female donor older than 55 with stage I lung adenocarcinoma. Sequenced material: peripheral blood, taken before any cancer treatment. This chain connects TRBV5-1 to TRBJ2-5; possibly TRBD2 for D (6 bases). CDR3 DNA: TGCGCCAGCAGCTTGGATGAAGGGAGGGAGACCCAGTACTTC. Its protein product is CASSLDEGRETQYF.